Detailed here is one TCR beta chain. Its antigen remains unknown. Assay: immunoSEQ multiplex PCR; the TCRdb copy retains only in-frame clones and omits some. This sample yields tens of thousands of clones, of which approximately 62% are seen a single time; about a fifth belongs to the top ten. The germline V gene has CDR1 ENHRY and CDR2 SYGVKD. The CDR3 covers 13 residues. V lost 6 bases and J 7 bases, leaving 10 bases between the germline ends. The data stem from a study of radiotherapy plus CTLA-4 blockade in lung cancer. Overall study results and limits: Early shifts in blood T cell clones, with interferon-beta, reportedly predicted response best. Radiotherapy plus ipilimumab was followed by expansion in blood of tumor-derived TCR clones.

Participants had chemo-refractory metastatic non-small-cell lung cancer and were treated with focal radiation plus ipilimumab CTLA-4 blockade. The source material was peripheral blood, sampled from a patient treated with radiotherapy plus ipilimumab. The clonotype was recovered from a human donor with non-small cell lung cancer who had a partial response to radiotherapy plus ipilimumab. This chain links TRBV10-3 with TRBJ1-6, with unresolved D. For the CDR3, the DNA is TGTGCCATCAGGCTCCATCTAAATTCACCCCTCCACTTT. It encodes CAIRLHLNSPLHF.